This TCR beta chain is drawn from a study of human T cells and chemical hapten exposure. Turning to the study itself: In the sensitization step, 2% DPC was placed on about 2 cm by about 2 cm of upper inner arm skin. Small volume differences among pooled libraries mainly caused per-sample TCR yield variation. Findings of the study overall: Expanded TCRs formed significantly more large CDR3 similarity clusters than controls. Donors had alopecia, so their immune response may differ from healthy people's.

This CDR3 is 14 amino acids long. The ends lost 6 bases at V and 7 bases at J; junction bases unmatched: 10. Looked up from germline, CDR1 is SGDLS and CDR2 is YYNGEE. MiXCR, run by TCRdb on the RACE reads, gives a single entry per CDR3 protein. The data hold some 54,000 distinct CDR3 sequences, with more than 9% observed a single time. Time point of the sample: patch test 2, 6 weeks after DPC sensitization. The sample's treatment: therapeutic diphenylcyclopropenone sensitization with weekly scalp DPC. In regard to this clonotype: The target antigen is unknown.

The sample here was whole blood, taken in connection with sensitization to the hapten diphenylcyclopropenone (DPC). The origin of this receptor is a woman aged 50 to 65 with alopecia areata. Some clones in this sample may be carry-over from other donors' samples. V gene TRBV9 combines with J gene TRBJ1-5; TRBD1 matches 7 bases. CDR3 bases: TGTGCCAGCACCCGCGGGCAGGGGGAGCAGCCCCAGCATTTT. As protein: CASTRGQGEQPQHF. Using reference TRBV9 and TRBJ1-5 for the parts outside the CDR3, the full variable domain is DSGVTQTPKHLITATGQRVTLRCSPRSGDLSVYWYQQSLDQGLQFLIQYYNGEERAKGNILERFSAQQFPDLHSELNLSSLELGDSALYFCASTRGQGEQPQHFGDGTRLSIL.